The rows below give T cell receptor beta chains drawn from one sample of a study of blood T cell repertoires in COVID-19. Profiling relied on immunoSEQ multiplex PCR, and the TCRdb table lists in-frame clones only, not all of them. The sample has some 270,000 clones; around 85% are singletons. Sequencing was carried out using PBMCs or T cells enriched from blood (not recorded which). The receptors stem from a woman aged 50 to 60 with acute COVID-19. CDR3s include the opening cysteine and the closing phenylalanine or tryptophan. D genes are given only for firm matches. Rows give clone size only sometimes, using once, few, many, or a class for an expanded clone.

abundance | j_gene | d_gene | v_gene | CDR3nt | CDR3aa
- | TRBJ1-2 | - | TRBV6-5 | TGTGCCAGCAGCCGGGGGAACTATGGCTACACCTTC | CASSRGNYGYTF
- | TRBJ2-7 | - | TRBV3-1/TRBV3-2 | TGTGCCAGCAGCCAAGGAGGGACAATCTACGAGCAGTACTTC | CASSQGGTIYEQYF
- | TRBJ1-6 | TRBD1 | TRBV30 | TGTGCCTGGAGGGGACAGGGGGCAGTGAATTCACCCCTCCACTTT | CAWRGQGAVNSPLHF
- | TRBJ2-5 | TRBD2 | TRBV18 | TGTGCCAGCTCAGGCGGGACTAGTTTCCAAGAGACCCAGTACTTC | CASSGGTSFQETQYF
once | TRBJ1-1 | TRBD1 | TRBV2 | TGTGCCAGCAGTGAATCATTGGGACAGGGGAGGACTGAAGCTTTCTTT | CASSESLGQGRTEAFF
- | TRBJ1-1 | - | TRBV10-2 | TGCGCCAGCAGTGAGGGAGTTCTTGAGGCTTTCTTT | CASSEGVLEAFF
few | TRBJ2-7 | - | TRBV28 | TGTGCCAGCAGACCCGGGACAAATCTACGAGGGCAGTACTTC | CASRPGTNLRGQYF
- | TRBJ1-5 | - | TRBV6-6 | TGTGCCAGCATGGGGGGGAGTAGCAATCAGCCCCAGCATTTT | CASMGGSSNQPQHF
- | TRBJ2-2 | - | TRBV11-2 | TGTGCCAGCAGCTTAGATAGGTCGGAGGTAGGGGAGCTGTTTTTT | CASSLDRSEVGELFF
- | TRBJ1-1 | TRBD1 | TRBV27 | TGTGCCAGCAGTACTAGGGACAGGGGGCGCTTTGCTGAAGCTTTCTTT | CASSTRDRGRFAEAFF
- | TRBJ1-1 | - | TRBV15 | TGTGCCACCAGCAGAGATCCCAGGGCCATCGGTGAAGCTTTCTTT | CATSRDPRAIGEAFF
- | TRBJ1-6 | - | TRBV19 | TGTGCCAGTAGTCCCCTCCCTACGGGTTCACCCCTCCACTTT | CASSPLPTGSPLHF
- | TRBJ1-3 | - | TRBV2 | TGTGCCACCGTGAGCTCTGGAAACACCATATATTTT | CATVSSGNTIYF
- | TRBJ2-7 | - | TRBV6-5 | TGTGCCAGCAGTTACTCCGGAGACCCGACCTACGAGCAGTACTTC | CASSYSGDPTYEQYF
- | TRBJ1-1 | - | TRBV10-3 | TGTGCCATCAGTGTGGGCAGGGGAATTATGAACACTGAAGCTTTCTTT | CAISVGRGIMNTEAFF
- | TRBJ2-7 | TRBD2 | TRBV6-6 | TGTGCCAGCAGTTACGCGCGGGGGGGCGAGCAGTACTTC | CASSYARGGEQYF
- | TRBJ1-3 | TRBD1 | TRBV27 | TGTGCCAGCAGGATGACAGGGGGTGAAGGAAACACCATATATTTT | CASRMTGGEGNTIYF
- | TRBJ2-4 | TRBD1 | TRBV14 | TGTGCCAGCAGCACGGGACAGGAGAGGTTAAAAAACATTCAGTACTTC | CASSTGQERLKNIQYF
- | TRBJ1-2 | TRBD1 | TRBV25-1 | TGTGCCAGCAGTGGACGATACCGGGACAGGGGAAGAAGGGGCTACACCTTC | CASSGRYRDRGRRGYTF
- | TRBJ1-1 | - | TRBV30 | TGTGCCTGGAGTGGGGGGGGCAGTTGGAGCACTGAAGCTTTCTTT | CAWSGGGSWSTEAFF
- | TRBJ2-3 | - | TRBV7-9 | TGTGCCAGCAGCCCAAGGGGGAGCACAGATACGCAGTATTTT | CASSPRGSTDTQYF
- | TRBJ1-1 | - | TRBV2 | TGTGCCAGCAGCGACAGGAGGACTGAAGCTTTCTTT | CASSDRRTEAFF
- | TRBJ2-6 | - | TRBV5-4 | TGTGCCAGCAGCTTGGAAGGGGTCGGGGCCAACGTCCTGACTTTC | CASSLEGVGANVLTF
- | TRBJ1-5 | TRBD1 | TRBV6-2/TRBV6-3 | TGTGCCAGCAGTTACTCGAGAATCGGACAGGGGGCTCATCAGCCCCAGCATTTT | CASSYSRIGQGAHQPQHF
once | TRBJ2-5 | - | TRBV7-2 | TGTGCCAGCAGCAAACAGGGGGGGCAAGAGACCCAGTACTTC | CASSKQGGQETQYF
- | TRBJ1-4 | - | TRBV18 | TGTGCCAGCTCACCACCACAGGGTGCTCGGGAAAAACTGTTTTTT | CASSPPQGAREKLFF
- | TRBJ1-5 | - | TRBV27 | TGTGCCAGCAGACAGGGCACATCCTTGAGCAATCAGCCCCAGCATTTT | CASRQGTSLSNQPQHF
few | TRBJ2-1 | - | TRBV6-2/TRBV6-3 | TGTGCCAGCAGTTACCTAAGTTCCTACAATGAGCAGTTCTTC | CASSYLSSYNEQFF
- | TRBJ1-2 | TRBD1 | TRBV3-1/TRBV3-2 | TGTGCCAGCAGCCAACCAGGACAGGGTGGCTACACCTTC | CASSQPGQGGYTF
- | TRBJ2-1 | - | TRBV7-6 | TGTGCCAGCAGCTCCGAGCCTCATCTGTTCTTC | CASSSEPHLFF
- | TRBJ2-7 | - | TRBV30 | TGTGCCTGGAAGGCAGGGGCCTCCTACGAGCAGTACTTC | CAWKAGASYEQYF
- | TRBJ1-2 | - | TRBV7-2 | TGTGCCAGCAGCGATCCTACAGGGCCCACTTACTATGGCTACACCTTC | CASSDPTGPTYYGYTF
- | TRBJ1-3 | - | TRBV5-1 | TGCGCCAGCCGCCAGACTTCTGGAAACACCATATATTTT | CASRQTSGNTIYF
few | TRBJ2-7 | - | TRBV7-8 | TGTGCCAGCAGCTTATCAGGGTTGGAGGAGCAGTACTTC | CASSLSGLEEQYF
once | TRBJ1-1 | TRBD1 | TRBV7-3 | TGTGCCAGCAGCTCACAGGGGCCGCAAACTGAAGCTTTCTTT | CASSSQGPQTEAFF
- | TRBJ1-5 | TRBD1 | TRBV5-8 | TGTGCCAGCAGCCGGGGGGACAGGGTGGGTAGCAATCAGCCCCAGCATTTT | CASSRGDRVGSNQPQHF
- | TRBJ1-3 | TRBD1 | TRBV30 | TGTGCCTGGAGACCCCCGGACAGGTGGAGAAACACCATATATTTT | CAWRPPDRWRNTIYF
- | TRBJ1-2 | - | TRBV19 | TGTGCCAGTAGTATGACCCGGACGGGAGGGCTTTCTGGCTACACCTTC | CASSMTRTGGLSGYTF
- | TRBJ1-2 | - | TRBV7-2 | TGTGCCAGCAGCTTAGGACGACAGGACAACTATGGCTACACCTTC | CASSLGRQDNYGYTF
few | TRBJ1-1 | - | TRBV18 | TGTGCCAGCTCACCTCGACAGGACACTGAAGCTTTCTTT | CASSPRQDTEAFF
- | TRBJ2-3 | - | TRBV4-3 | TGCGCCAGCAGCCAAGATTGGATGGGGCCAAGCACAGATACGCAGTATTTT | CASSQDWMGPSTDTQYF
- | TRBJ1-1 | TRBD1 | TRBV27 | TGTGCCAGCAGTTCCCAGGGGGCTGGAGCTTTCTTT | CASSSQGAGAFF
- | TRBJ1-1 | TRBD1 | TRBV5-1 | TGCGCCAGCAGCGTTAACAGGGGGCGCAGCACTGAAGCTTTCTTT | CASSVNRGRSTEAFF
- | TRBJ1-2 | - | TRBV12-3/TRBV12-4 | TGTGCCAGCAGCTCAGGACAGTATGGCTACACCTTC | CASSSGQYGYTF
few | TRBJ2-1 | TRBD2 | TRBV7-6 | TGTGCCAGCAAAGGGCTAGCGGGGCACTCCTACAATGAGCAGTTCTTC | CASKGLAGHSYNEQFF
- | TRBJ2-7 | - | TRBV11-2 | TGTGCCAGCAGCTTGGGTGGTAGAGGGAGTACCTACGAGCAGTACTTC | CASSLGGRGSTYEQYF
- | TRBJ1-5 | - | TRBV7-8 | TGTGCCAGCAGCTTAGTTGGAGGCTCCCAGCCCCAGCATTTT | CASSLVGGSQPQHF
- | TRBJ1-4 | - | TRBV7-6 | TGTGCCAGCAGCTTAGTCCAGGGTAATGAAAAACTGTTTTTT | CASSLVQGNEKLFF
few | TRBJ2-1 | - | TRBV7-2 | TGTGCCAGCAGCCCGCCGGGTGAGCAGTTCTTC | CASSPPGEQFF
- | TRBJ1-2 | - | TRBV7-8 | TGTGCCAGCAGCTTAGCGCACAGGGACTATGGCTACACCTTC | CASSLAHRDYGYTF
- | TRBJ1-5 | - | TRBV28 | TGTGCCAGCAGGCCCACAGGTCCGAGCAATCAGCCCCAGCATTTT | CASRPTGPSNQPQHF